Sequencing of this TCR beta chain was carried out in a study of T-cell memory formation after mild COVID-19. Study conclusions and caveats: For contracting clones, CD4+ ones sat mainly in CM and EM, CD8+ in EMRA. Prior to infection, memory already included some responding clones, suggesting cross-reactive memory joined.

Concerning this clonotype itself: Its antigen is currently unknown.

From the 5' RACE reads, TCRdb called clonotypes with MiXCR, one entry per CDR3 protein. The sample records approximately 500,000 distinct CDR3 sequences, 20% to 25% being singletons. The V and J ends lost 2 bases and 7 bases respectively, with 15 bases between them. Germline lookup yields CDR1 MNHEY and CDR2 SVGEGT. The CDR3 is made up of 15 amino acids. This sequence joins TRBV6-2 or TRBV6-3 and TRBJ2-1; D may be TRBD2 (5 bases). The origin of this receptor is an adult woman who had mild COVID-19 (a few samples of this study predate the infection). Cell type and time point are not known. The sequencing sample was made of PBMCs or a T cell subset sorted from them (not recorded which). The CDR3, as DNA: TGTGCCAGCAGTTACGCGGGCCTCGTGGTAAATGAGCAGTTCTTC. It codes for CASSYAGLVVNEQFF.